The 17 T cell receptor beta chains below all came from one sample that was sequenced in a study of blood T cell repertoires in COVID-19. TCRdb keeps only in-frame clones here, not all; method: immunoSEQ multiplex PCR. The sample has some 180,000 clones; 70% to 90% are singletons. The sequenced sample consisted of PBMCs or T cells enriched from blood (not recorded which). The receptors derive from a woman between 40 and 50 years old in a cohort exposed to, infected with or recovered from COVID-19 (not recorded which).

The rearrangement joins TRBV5-1 to TRBJ2-7, with 9 bases matching TRBD2. Germline trimming cut 0 bases from V and 4 bases from J; bases unmatched to any gene: 5. The germline CDR1 and CDR2 sequences are SGHRS and YFSETQ. CDR3 size: 15 residues. The CDR3 protein is CASSLGAGGQYEQYF. CDR3 nucleotide sequence: TGCGCCAGCAGCTTGGGTGCGGGAGGGCAATACGAGCAGTACTTC.

The chain joins TRBV10-1 to TRBJ2-5; D not resolved. The CDR3 extends over 17 amino acids. CDR1 WNHNN and CDR2 SYGVQD come from the germline V gene (reference sequence). Trimming took 0 bases from V and 1 from J, leaving 15 bases between them. CDR3 residues: CASSESADTNLQETQYF. The DNA of the CDR3 is TGCGCCAGCAGTGAGTCGGCAGACACCAACCTCCAAGAGACCCAGTACTTC.

The chain is built from TRBV5-5 and TRBJ1-1; possibly TRBD1 for D (5 bases). This CDR3 region has 14 residues. Germline V gives CDR1 SGHKS, CDR2 YYEKEE (reference sequence). V lost 0 bases and J lost 5, with 11 bases in between. The CDR3 DNA reads as TGTGCCAGCAGCTTGGAGGGGAGGAAAACTGAAGCTTTCTTT. This encodes CASSLEGRKTEAFF.

The genes are TRBV6-5 and TRBJ1-2, with D uncertain. The CDR3 extends over 16 amino acids. Germline CDR1 reads MNHEY; CDR2 reads SVGAGI. The V and J ends lost 0 bases and 0 bases respectively, with 11 bases between them. The CDR3 DNA is TGTGCCAGCAGTTACTCAGCGTGGAATACTAACTATGGCTACACCTTC. Encoded protein: CASSYSAWNTNYGYTF.

The gene calls are TRBV7-2 and TRBJ1-2, with 7 positions matching TRBD1. The CDR3 is made up of 14 amino acids. CDR1 is SGHTA, CDR2 FQGNSA, per germline. V lost 6 bases, J lost 6 bases, and 10 bases stayed unmatched. The CDR3, as DNA: TGTGCCAGCAGTCTTACAGGGGAGTCGGATGGCTACACCTTC. It specifies CASSLTGESDGYTF.

This sequence joins TRBV2 and TRBJ1-5; D gene ambiguous. The CDR3 has 15 amino acids. Germline CDR1 SNHLY, CDR2 FYNNEI. The ends were cut back, 1 base at V and 1 base at J, with 8 bases in the middle. DNA for the CDR3: TGTGCCAGCAGTGAAGGACTTACCAGCAATCAGCCCCAGCATTTT. Protein product: CASSEGLTSNQPQHF.

V gene TRBV7-9 combines with J gene TRBJ2-5; D unresolved. The germline CDR1 and CDR2 sequences are SEHNR and FQNEAQ (reference sequence). V lost 5 bases to trimming and J lost 5 bases, with 15 bases between them. CDR3 size: 14 residues. CDR3 nucleotides: TGTGCCAGCAGCCTCGATCTGGGCTCTGAGACCCAGTACTTC. This gives the protein CASSLDLGSETQYF.

The chain joins TRBV7-2 to TRBJ1-3; D is unresolved. The V end lost 5 bases, the J end lost 3 bases, and 5 bases lay between the germline ends. Germline V gene sequence: CDR1 SGHTA, CDR2 FQGNSA. The CDR3 extends over 12 amino acids. CDR3 sequence (DNA): TGTGCCAGCAGCCCGTATGGAAACACCATATATTTT. Its translation: CASSPYGNTIYF.

The rearrangement links TRBV10-1 to TRBJ2-7; the match to TRBD1 covers 10 bases. Per germline, CDR1 WNHNN and CDR2 SYGVQD (reference sequence). V lost 5 bases and J lost 2; bases outside the gene matches: 3. This CDR3 spans 14 amino acids. This CDR3 reads CASSRDRGPYEQYF. The CDR3 coding sequence is TGCGCCAGCAGTAGGGACAGGGGACCCTACGAGCAGTACTTC.

This rearrangement joins TRBV5-6 to TRBJ2-7; 9 bases line up with TRBD2. Per the germline V gene, CDR1 is SGHDT and CDR2 is YYEEEE. After removal of 0 bases from V and 0 bases from J, the junction contained 1 base not matched to a gene. CDR3 length equals 15 residues. Here the CDR3 reads CASSLGTSASYEQYF. The CDR3 region has the DNA TGTGCCAGCAGCTTGGGGACTAGCGCCTCCTACGAGCAGTACTTC.

This clone was seen a few times. This chain links TRBV28 with TRBJ1-5; the match to TRBD1 covers 9 bases. The J segment lost 3 bases and the V segment lost 5 bases, leaving 8 bases of the junction unmatched. The CDR3 covers 16 residues. Germline V lookup: CDR1 MDHEN, CDR2 SYDVKM. The CDR3 DNA follows: TGTGCCAGCAGTGATGACAGGGGGGTACACAATCAGCCCCAGCATTTT. Its protein product is CASSDDRGVHNQPQHF.

This clone was counted a single time. This chain links TRBV15 with TRBJ2-2; D not certain. Trimming shortened V by 0 bases and J by 2 bases, and 7 bases separated the two germline ends. The CDR3 sequence is 15 residues long. CDR1 is LNHNV, CDR2 YYDKDF, per germline (reference sequence). CDR3 coding DNA: TGTGCCACCAGCAGAGACAGGTTAAACACCGGGGAGCTGTTTTTT. Protein: CATSRDRLNTGELFF.

The gene calls are TRBV7-9 and TRBJ1-4; maybe TRBD1 (5 bases). The germline gives CDR1 SEHNR, CDR2 FQNEAQ (reference sequence). V lost 4 bases and J lost 4, with 13 bases in between. This CDR3 comprises 15 residues. CDR3 coding DNA: TGTGCCAGCAGCTCCATGGGAGGGGATAATGAAAAACTGTTTTTT. As protein: CASSSMGGDNEKLFF.

The gene calls are TRBV6-5 and TRBJ2-7; D not resolved. Trimming took off 0 bases at V and 3 bases at J, with 9 bases between the two ends. Germline V CDR1 and CDR2: MNHEY, SVGAGI. CDR3 length: 14 amino acids. This CDR3 reads CASSYSQSLYEQYF. For the CDR3, the DNA is TGTGCCAGCAGTTACTCACAGAGTCTCTACGAGCAGTACTTC.

This clone was seen only once. This chain's CDR3 is CASSSNLINTANYGYTF. The CDR3 nucleotides read TGTGCCAGCAGCTCGAACCTTATAAATACAGCTAACTATGGCTACACCTTC. J is TRBJ1-2 and V is TRBV7-9, with D uncertain. CDR1 and CDR2 (germline): SEHNR, FQNEAQ (reference sequence). The CDR3 covers 17 residues. With 4 bases removed from V and 0 bases from J, the gap between germline ends came to 18 bases.

CDR3 sequence reads: CASSPQGRRSGGSTYEQYF. The CDR3, as DNA: TGTGCCAGTAGTCCACAGGGGCGACGAAGCGGGGGGTCTACCTACGAGCAGTACTTC. J is TRBJ2-7 and V is TRBV19; TRBD2 matches at 9 bases. Trimming at V came to 5 bases and at J to 2 bases, leaving 19 bases not matched to a gene. Germline values: CDR1 LNHDA, CDR2 SQIVND (reference sequence). CDR3 size: 19 residues.

J is TRBJ1-1 and V is TRBV28; no firm D call. Germline V gives CDR1 MDHEN, CDR2 SYDVKM. There are 15 residues in the CDR3. V dropped 2 bases and J dropped 1 base, with 11 bases sitting between them. CDR3: CASSLIRERNTEAFF. The CDR3 DNA is TGTGCCAGCAGTTTAATAAGGGAGCGGAACACTGAAGCTTTCTTT.